The 13 T cell receptor beta chains in this list originate from one sample, sequenced in a study of T cell responses to AZD1222 COVID-19 vaccine. Produced via immunoSEQ multiplex PCR; TCRdb's table is partial and in-frame only. Of some 130,000 clones in the sample, 90% to 95% were seen once. The material was peripheral blood, obtained 28 days after the second AZD1222 dose. The receptor source for this set is an adult who received the AZD1222 COVID-19 vaccine.

The gene calls are TRBV7-8 and TRBJ1-1, with TRBD1 matching over 8 bases. The J segment lost 0 bases and the V segment lost 4 bases, leaving 7 bases of the junction unmatched. The CDR3 spans 16 residues. CDR1 and CDR2 (germline): SGHVS, FQNEAQ. The CDR3, as DNA: TGTGCCAGCAGCTCACAGGGGGTGAACATGAACACTGAAGCTTTCTTT. Its protein product is CASSSQGVNMNTEAFF.

V gene TRBV7-8 combines with J gene TRBJ1-5, with a possible D match to TRBD1 (5 bases). V lost 2 bases, J lost 7 bases, and 9 bases lay in between. The CDR3 is made up of 13 amino acids. CDR1 is SGHVS and CDR2 is FQNEAQ in the germline V gene. As DNA, the CDR3 is TGTGCCAGCAGCTTACAGGGAGGACAGCCCCAGCATTTT. Protein sequence: CASSLQGGQPQHF.

The chain couples TRBV5-5 to TRBJ2-1; perhaps TRBD1 as D (6 bases). V was cut by 6 bases and J by 8 bases, with 27 bases left in between. The germline gives CDR1 SGHKS, CDR2 YYEKEE (reference sequence). This CDR3 has 17 amino acids. Here the CDR3 DNA reads TGTGCCAGCACGCTAGGCTTAGGGGGTACTACAGGCTATGAGCAGTTCTTC. It is translated as CASTLGLGGTTGYEQFF.

This clone came up once. In DNA, the CDR3 is TGTGCCAGCAGTTTAGGACAGTACTCCGGGGAGCTGTTTTTT. Translating gives CASSLGQYSGELFF. This rearrangement joins TRBV6-5 to TRBJ2-2, with D possibly matching TRBD1 (6 bases). V shed 4 bases and J shed 6 bases, with 12 bases lying between them. The CDR3 is made up of 14 amino acids. CDR1 MNHEY and CDR2 SVGAGI come from the germline V gene.

The rearrangement uses TRBV4-2 and TRBJ2-3; no firm D call. Trimming shortened V by 0 bases and J by 5 bases, and 15 bases separated the two germline ends. This CDR3 is 16 amino acids long. The germline gives CDR1 LGHNA, CDR2 YNFKEQ. CDR3 bases: TGTGCCAGCAGCCAAGAGTGGCTACAAGTCATAGATACGCAGTATTTT. Protein sequence: CASSQEWLQVIDTQYF.

The V call is TRBV2, the J call TRBJ2-3; 8 bases agree with TRBD1. The CDR3 consists of 14 residues. V dropped 6 bases and J dropped 2; count of bases not matched to a gene: 4. Germline V CDR1 and CDR2: SNHLY, FYNNEI. CDR3 residues: CASSQGANTDTQYF. The CDR3 nucleotides read TGTGCCAGCAGCCAGGGGGCTAACACAGATACGCAGTATTTT.

The chain is built from TRBV19 and TRBJ1-4, with D perhaps TRBD1 (5 bases). The CDR3 extends over 15 amino acids. Germline lookup yields CDR1 LNHDA and CDR2 SQIVND (reference sequence). V shed 5 bases and J shed 6 bases, with 16 bases lying between them. The CDR3 loop is CASSDVGPLDEKLFF. For the CDR3, the DNA is TGTGCCAGTAGTGACGTGGGACCCCTAGATGAAAAACTGTTTTTT.

The chain couples TRBV7-9 to TRBJ2-1, with TRBD1 matching 9 bases. With 4 bases clipped from V and 5 bases from J, the junction kept 3 bases outside the gene matches. The CDR3 length is 14 residues. Germline CDR1 and CDR2: SEHNR and FQNEAQ (reference sequence). In nucleotides, the CDR3 is TGTGCCAGCAGCTCCGGGACAGGGCACAATGAGCAGTTCTTC. Encoded protein: CASSSGTGHNEQFF.

As DNA, the CDR3 is TGTGCCAGCAGCCTCAACGGCGCGGGGGGGAAGAATCAGCCCCAGCATTTT. Translation: CASSLNGAGGKNQPQHF. The chain has TRBV7-2 and TRBJ1-5, with D possibly matching TRBD1 (5 bases). CDR3 length: 17 amino acids. Trimming took off 5 bases at V and 4 bases at J, with 21 bases between the two ends. The germline V gene has CDR1 SGHTA and CDR2 FQGNSA.

This rearrangement joins TRBV7-6 to TRBJ1-2, with 9 bases identical to TRBD1. The CDR3 length is 16 residues. CDR1 SGHVS and CDR2 FNYEAQ come from the germline V gene. The J segment lost 4 bases and the V segment lost 1 base, leaving 7 bases of the junction unmatched. The CDR3 DNA reads TGTGCCAGCAGCTTAGAAGTTGGGACAGGGCCCTATGGCTACACCTTC. This sequence encodes CASSLEVGTGPYGYTF.

The rearrangement joins TRBV27 to TRBJ1-5, with 8 bases lining up with TRBD1. The J segment lost 6 bases and the V segment lost 3 bases, leaving 4 bases of the junction unmatched. CDR3 length equals 14 residues. The germline gives CDR1 MNHEY, CDR2 SMNVEV (reference sequence). The CDR3 loop is CASSLAGGFQPQHF. DNA for the CDR3: TGTGCCAGCAGTTTGGCAGGGGGCTTTCAGCCCCAGCATTTT.

This chain links TRBV11-3 with TRBJ1-1; D not resolved. Looked up from germline, CDR1 is SGHNT and CDR2 is YENEEA. Trimming removed 0 bases at V and 11 bases at J, with 13 bases between. The CDR3 runs 13 residues. The CDR3 region is CASSLDRPQGAFF. CDR3 DNA: TGTGCCAGCAGCTTAGATCGGCCGCAAGGCGCTTTCTTT.

This clone appeared a single time. This chain connects TRBV19 to TRBJ2-1; TRBD2 matches 13 bases. V lost 3 bases and J lost 12; bases outside the gene matches: 11. In germline, CDR1 is LNHDA, CDR2 SQIVND (reference sequence). The CDR3 spans 16 residues. CDR3 in DNA: TGTGCCAGTAGTATTGGCACTAGCGGGGGGGCGGGAGTGCAGTTCTTC. This gives the protein CASSIGTSGGAGVQFF.